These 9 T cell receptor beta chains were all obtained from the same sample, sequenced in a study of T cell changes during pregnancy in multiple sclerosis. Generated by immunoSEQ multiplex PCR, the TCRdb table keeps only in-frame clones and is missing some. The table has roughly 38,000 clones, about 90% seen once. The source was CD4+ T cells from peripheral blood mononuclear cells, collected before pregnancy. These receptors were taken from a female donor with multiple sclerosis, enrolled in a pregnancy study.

The CDR3, as DNA: TGCGCCAGCAGCTTGGCCGGTTTATCGGGAGGGGCTCCGAGGACCGGGGAGCTGTTTTTT. It yields the protein CASSLAGLSGGAPRTGELFF. V is TRBV5-1 and J is TRBJ2-2, with 8 nucleotides matching TRBD2. V was clipped by 0 bases and J by 5 bases; unmatched bases: 18. This CDR3 comprises 20 residues. Germline values: CDR1 SGHRS, CDR2 YFSETQ.

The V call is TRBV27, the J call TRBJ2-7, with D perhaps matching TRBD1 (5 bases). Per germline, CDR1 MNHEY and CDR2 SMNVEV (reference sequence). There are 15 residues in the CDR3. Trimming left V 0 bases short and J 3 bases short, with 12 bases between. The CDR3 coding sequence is TGTGCCAGCAGTTTATCGGCAGGGTATTACTACGAGCAGTACTTC. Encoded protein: CASSLSAGYYYEQYF.

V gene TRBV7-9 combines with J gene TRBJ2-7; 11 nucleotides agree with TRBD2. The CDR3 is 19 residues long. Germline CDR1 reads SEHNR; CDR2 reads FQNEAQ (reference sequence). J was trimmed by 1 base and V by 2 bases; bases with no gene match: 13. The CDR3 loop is CASSLPPLAGDHSSYEQYF. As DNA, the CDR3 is TGTGCCAGCAGCTTACCACCACTAGCGGGAGACCACTCGTCCTACGAGCAGTACTTC.

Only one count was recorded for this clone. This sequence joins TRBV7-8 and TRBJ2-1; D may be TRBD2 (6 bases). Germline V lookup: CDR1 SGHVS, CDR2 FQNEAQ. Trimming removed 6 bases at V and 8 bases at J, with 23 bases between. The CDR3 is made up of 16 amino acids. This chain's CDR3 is CASSFPQAGSTHEQFF. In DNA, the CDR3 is TGTGCCAGCAGTTTCCCTCAAGCGGGCTCAACCCATGAGCAGTTCTTC.

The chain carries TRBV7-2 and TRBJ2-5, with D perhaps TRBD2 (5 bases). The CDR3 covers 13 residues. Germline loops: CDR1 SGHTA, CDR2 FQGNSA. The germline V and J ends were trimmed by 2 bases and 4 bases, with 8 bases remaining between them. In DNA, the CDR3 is TGTGCCAGCAGCTTATGGCTAGCAGAGACCCAGTACTTC. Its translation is CASSLWLAETQYF.

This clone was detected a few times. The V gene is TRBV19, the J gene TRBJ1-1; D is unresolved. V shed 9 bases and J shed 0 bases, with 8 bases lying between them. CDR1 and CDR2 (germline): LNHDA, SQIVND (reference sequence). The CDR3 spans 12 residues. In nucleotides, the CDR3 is TGTGCCAGCGACGGGTTGAACACTGAAGCTTTCTTT. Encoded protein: CASDGLNTEAFF.

The CDR3 DNA is TGTGCCAGCAGCTTCTATAGCAATCAGCCCCAGCATTTT. The encoded protein is CASSFYSNQPQHF. The chain is built from TRBV2 and TRBJ1-5; D is unresolved. The CDR3 consists of 13 residues. Trimming stripped 6 bases from V and 0 bases from J, with 6 bases between. The germline gives CDR1 SNHLY, CDR2 FYNNEI.

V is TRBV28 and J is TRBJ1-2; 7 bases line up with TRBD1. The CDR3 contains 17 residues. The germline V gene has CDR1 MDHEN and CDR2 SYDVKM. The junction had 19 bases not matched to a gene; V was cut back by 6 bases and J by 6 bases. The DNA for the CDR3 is TGTGCCAGCAGCCCCACCGGAAAAACAGGGGATATCGATGGCTACACCTTC. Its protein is CASSPTGKTGDIDGYTF.

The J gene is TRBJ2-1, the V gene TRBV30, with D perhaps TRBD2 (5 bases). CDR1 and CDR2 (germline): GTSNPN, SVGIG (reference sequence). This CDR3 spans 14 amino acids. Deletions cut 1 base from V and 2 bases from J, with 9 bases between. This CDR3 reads CAWSGRTAYNEQFF. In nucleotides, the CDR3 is TGTGCCTGGAGTGGGAGGACCGCCTACAATGAGCAGTTCTTC.